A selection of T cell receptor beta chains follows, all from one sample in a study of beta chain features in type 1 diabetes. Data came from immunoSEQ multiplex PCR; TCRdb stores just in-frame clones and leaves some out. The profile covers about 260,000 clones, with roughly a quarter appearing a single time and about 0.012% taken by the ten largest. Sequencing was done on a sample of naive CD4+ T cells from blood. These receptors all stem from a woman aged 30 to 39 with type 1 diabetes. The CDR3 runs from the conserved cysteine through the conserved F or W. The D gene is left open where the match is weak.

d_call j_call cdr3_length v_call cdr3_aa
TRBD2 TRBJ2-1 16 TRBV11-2 CASSFLSGITTHEQFF
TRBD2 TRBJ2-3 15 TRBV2 CASLLAGVALDTQYF
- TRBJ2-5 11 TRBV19 CASSIAETQYF
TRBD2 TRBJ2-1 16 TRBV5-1 CASSGGLAGVYNEQFF
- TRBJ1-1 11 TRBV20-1 CSASGDTEAFF
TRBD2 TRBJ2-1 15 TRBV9 CASSVLAGAYNEQFF
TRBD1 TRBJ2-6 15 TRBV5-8 CASSDRGTGANVLTF
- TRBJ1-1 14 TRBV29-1 CSVVVAGPNTEAFF
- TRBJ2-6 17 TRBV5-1 CASSLEAGNSGANVLTF
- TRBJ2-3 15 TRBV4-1 CASSQEKRKTDTQYF
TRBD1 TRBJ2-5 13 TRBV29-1 CSGGTGPRKTQYF
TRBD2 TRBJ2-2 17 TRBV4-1 CASSQDRASGRSGELFF
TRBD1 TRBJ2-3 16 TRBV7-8 CASSKDRGPLPDTQYF
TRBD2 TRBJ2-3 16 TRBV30 CAWSASGLAQPNTQYF
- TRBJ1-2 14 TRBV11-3 CASSPRGANYGYTF
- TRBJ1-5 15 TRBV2 CASSAGLSGNQPQHF
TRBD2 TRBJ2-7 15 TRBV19 CASKGLAGGSYEQYF
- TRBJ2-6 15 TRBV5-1 CASSSAADSANVLTF
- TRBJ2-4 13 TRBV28 CASSLDSSTERYF
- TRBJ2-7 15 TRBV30 CAWSPPDSFSYEQYF
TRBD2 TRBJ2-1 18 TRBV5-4 CASSLALHGGRAYNEQFF
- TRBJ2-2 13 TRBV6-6 CASSSAGLGELFF
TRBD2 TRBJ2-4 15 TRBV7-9 CASSLLAGETNIQYF
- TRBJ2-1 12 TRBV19 CASSRVYNEQFF
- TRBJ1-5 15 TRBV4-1 CASSQEVGTNQPQHF
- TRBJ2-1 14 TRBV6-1 CASIGRALLDEQFF
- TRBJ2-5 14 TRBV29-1 CSVDLNRPAETQYF
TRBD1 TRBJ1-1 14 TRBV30 CAWSMTGGNTEAFF
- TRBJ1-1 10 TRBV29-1 CSVSREEAFF
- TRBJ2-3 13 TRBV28 CASKGGGTDTQYF
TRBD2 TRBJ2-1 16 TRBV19 CASQPGLALTYNEQFF
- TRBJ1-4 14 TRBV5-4 CASSSSPGNEKLFF
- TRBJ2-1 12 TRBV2 CASRGPGDEQFF
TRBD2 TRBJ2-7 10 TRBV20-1 CSASSGEQYF
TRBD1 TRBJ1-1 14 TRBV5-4 CASTKGQVNTEAFF
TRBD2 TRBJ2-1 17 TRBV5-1 CASRSGTSSSSYNEQFF
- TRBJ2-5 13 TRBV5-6 CASSLYQMETQYF
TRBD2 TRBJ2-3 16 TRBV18 CASSPPGLAHTDTQYF
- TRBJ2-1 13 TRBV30 CAWSRGGNNEQFF
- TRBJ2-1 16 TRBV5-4 CASSLDSLAAYNEQFF
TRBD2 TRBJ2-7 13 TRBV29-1 CSVHGTSGDEQYF
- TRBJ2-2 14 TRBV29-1 CSVSFRGDTGELFF
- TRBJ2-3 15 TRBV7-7 CASSLKGALTDTQYF
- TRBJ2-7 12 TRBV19 CASSTQTYEQYF
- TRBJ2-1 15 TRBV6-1 CASSFGGSSYNEQFF
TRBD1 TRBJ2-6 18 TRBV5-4 CASSSPGQAPSGANVLTF
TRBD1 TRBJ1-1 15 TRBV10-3 CAISESGDRNTEAFF
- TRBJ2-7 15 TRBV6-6 CASSYSSQGLWEQYF